The subject of this entry is one TCR beta chain. The antigen remains unidentified. The V and J ends lost 0 bases and 2 bases, in that order; junction bases with no gene match: 4. The CDR3 consists of 17 residues. CDR1 is LGHNT and CDR2 is FRNRAP in the germline V gene. The sample is drawn from a study of cytomegalovirus exposure and HLA in healthy donors. Across the study: Unique TCRs numbering about 85 million, obtained from HLA-typed donors, made up an early data release.

60 Vbeta and 13 Jbeta primers were used in PCR. The table came from immunoSEQ multiplex PCR; TCRdb's copy has only in-frame clones and leaves some out. The sample has 150,000 to 200,000 clones; roughly 75% are singletons. Study outcomes and limitations: HLA alleles were associated with 15,000 to 20,000 TCR beta sequences in a later analysis at 0.05 false discovery rate. A later analysis linked a missense DCLRE1C variant to TCR beta V- and J-gene trimming. A later analysis, which compared TCR beta chains of equal frequency, found the HLA-associated ones more clonally expanded.

This rearrangement joins TRBV12-5 to TRBJ2-6; 7 bases map to TRBD1. This TCR was recovered from a man in his forties or fifties in good health and CMV-seronegative. Input material: PBMCs. For the CDR3, the DNA is TGTGCTAGTGGTTTGGTACGAGGGGGCGCTGGGGCCAACGTCCTGACTTTC. This codes for CASGLVRGGAGANVLTF.